A single sample is the source of the 20 T cell receptor beta chains below, sequenced in a study of T cell responses to AZD1222 COVID-19 vaccine. Data came from immunoSEQ multiplex PCR; TCRdb stores just in-frame clones and leaves some out. The profile shows some 200,000 clones, about 92% of them singletons. Sequenced here: peripheral blood, sampled on day 0 of AZD1222 vaccination. The receptor set was obtained from an adult in good health.

The chain couples TRBV5-1 to TRBJ1-1; a weak D match, TRBD1 (5 bases). The CDR3 extends over 18 amino acids. Germline values: CDR1 SGHRS, CDR2 YFSETQ. V shed 2 bases and J shed 3 bases, with 23 bases lying between them. The CDR3 sequence: CASSLVPSSGTGDTEAFF. For the CDR3, the DNA is TGCGCCAGCAGCTTAGTTCCGTCCTCCGGGACGGGGGACACTGAAGCTTTCTTT.

This clone was picked up one time. The genes are TRBV2 and TRBJ1-4; D is unclear. Germline V CDR1 and CDR2: SNHLY, FYNNEI. V lost 5 bases and J 0 bases, leaving 7 bases between the germline ends. The CDR3 runs to 14 residues. CDR3 protein: CASSRITTNEKLFF. The CDR3 DNA follows: TGTGCCAGCAGTCGTATAACAACTAATGAAAAACTGTTTTTT.

The chain has TRBV7-9 and TRBJ1-4; 7 nucleotides match TRBD1. The germline CDR1 and CDR2 sequences are SEHNR and FQNEAQ (reference sequence). With V trimmed by 5 bases and J by 7 bases, 4 bases remained unmatched. The CDR3 has 13 residues. The CDR3 spells CASSRRDSEKLFF. As DNA, the CDR3 is TGTGCCAGCAGCAGACGGGACAGTGAAAAACTGTTTTTT.

The rearrangement uses TRBV7-2 and TRBJ2-7; unclear D gene. Trimming shortened V by 8 bases and J by 0 bases, and 14 bases separated the two germline ends. This CDR3 is built from 14 residues. In germline, CDR1 is SGHTA, CDR2 FQGNSA. CDR3 protein: CASSGRPDSYEQYF. The CDR3 DNA sequence: TGTGCCAGCTCCGGACGACCGGACTCCTACGAGCAGTACTTC. The full variable domain, completed using reference TRBV7-2 and TRBJ2-7, is GAGVSQSPSNKVTEKGKDVELRCDPISGHTALYWYRQSLGQGLEFLIYFQGNSAPDKSGLPSDRFSAERTGGSVSTLTIQRTQQEDSAVYLCASSGRPDSYEQYFGPGTRLTVT.

V is TRBV6-1 and J is TRBJ1-1, with D unresolved. The CDR3 consists of 13 residues. The germline V gene has CDR1 MNHNS and CDR2 SASEGT. V dropped 2 bases and J dropped 1 base, with 5 bases sitting between them. CDR3 amino acids: CASSETRNTEAFF. The CDR3 DNA is TGTGCCAGCAGTGAAACAAGGAACACTGAAGCTTTCTTT.

The rearrangement links TRBV29-1 to TRBJ1-5; 8 bases line up with TRBD1. CDR1 SQVTM and CDR2 ANQGSEA come from the germline V gene. V shed 6 bases and J 3 bases; nucleotides not matched to a gene: 4. This CDR3 is built from 13 residues. CDR3 coding DNA: TGCAGCGTCGCGGACAGGGACAATCAGCCCCAGCATTTT. Translation gives CSVADRDNQPQHF.

The chain uses TRBV14 and TRBJ2-1; 15 nucleotides match TRBD2. In germline, CDR1 is SGHDN, CDR2 FVKESK. This CDR3 contains 16 residues. V shed 5 bases, J shed 10 bases, and the junction held 9 bases outside the gene matches. CDR3: CASSSRTSGGAGEQFF. For the CDR3, the DNA is TGTGCCAGCAGCTCCCGGACTAGCGGGGGGGCCGGAGAGCAGTTCTTC.

The V and J genes are TRBV4-1 and TRBJ1-6; D ambiguous. V shed 0 bases and J shed 9 bases, with 12 bases lying between them. Per the germline V gene, CDR1 is MGHRA and CDR2 is YSYEKL. The CDR3 spans 15 residues. In DNA form, the CDR3 reads TGCGCCAGCAGCCAAGATGAGGTATTGAGTTCACCCCTCCACTTT. It is translated as CASSQDEVLSSPLHF.

This clone was seen once. The rearrangement links TRBV3-1 (or the pseudogene TRBV3-2) to TRBJ1-2; D is uncertain. This CDR3 comprises 15 residues. V lost 0 bases, J lost 1 base, and 9 bases lay in between. Germline-derived CDR1 and CDR2 are LGHDT and YNNKEL (reference sequence). This chain's CDR3 is CASSQDSSYNYGYTF. The CDR3 bases are TGTGCCAGCAGCCAAGATAGCAGCTATAACTATGGCTACACCTTC.

This sequence joins TRBV19 and TRBJ2-7; 9 bases fit TRBD1. This CDR3 has 15 amino acids. With V trimmed by 5 bases and J by 0 bases, 5 bases remained unmatched. The germline gives CDR1 LNHDA, CDR2 SQIVND (reference sequence). The CDR3 coding sequence is TGTGCCAGTAGTGAAGAGACAGGGGGCTCCTACGAGCAGTACTTC. Amino acids: CASSEETGGSYEQYF.

The chain recombines TRBV27 with TRBJ1-1; a weak D match, TRBD1 (6 bases). Germline values: CDR1 MNHEY, CDR2 SMNVEV (reference sequence). This CDR3 is built from 14 residues. V was trimmed by 2 bases and J by 4 bases, leaving 11 bases between them. The CDR3 DNA follows: TGTGCCAGCAGTTTAGTACAGGGAAGCACTGAAGCTTTCTTT. Translated: CASSLVQGSTEAFF.

The chain has TRBV30 and TRBJ1-2; 7 bases align to TRBD1. Germline CDR1 is GTSNPN and CDR2 is SVGIG (reference sequence). The CDR3 runs 17 residues. The J segment lost 4 bases and the V segment lost 0 bases, leaving 14 bases of the junction unmatched. For the CDR3, the DNA is TGTGCCTGGAGTGTAGGGGGTTACAGGGGCGCTATCTATGGCTACACCTTC. Protein sequence: CAWSVGGYRGAIYGYTF.

The chain carries TRBV18 and TRBJ1-5; maybe TRBD1 (5 bases). V dropped 3 bases and J dropped 8 bases, with 14 bases sitting between them. Germline V lookup: CDR1 KGHSH, CDR2 LQKENI. The CDR3 spans 14 residues. The CDR3 sequence is CASSPDGVGEPQHF. DNA for the CDR3: TGTGCCAGCTCACCGGACGGCGTAGGGGAGCCCCAGCATTTT.

This sequence joins TRBV28 and TRBJ2-3; 10 nucleotides align to TRBD2. The CDR3 covers 17 residues. Germline CDR1 and CDR2: MDHEN and SYDVKM. J gave up 5 bases and V 5 bases, and 13 bases lay outside the gene matches. In DNA, the CDR3 is TGTGCCAGCAGTCCACCTCCTAGCGGGGGCCAACAAGATACGCAGTATTTT. It yields the protein CASSPPPSGGQQDTQYF.

The rearrangement links TRBV9 to TRBJ1-5; D is unresolved. V lost 0 bases and J lost 4, with 8 bases in between. The CDR3 runs 14 residues. Germline V gene lookup returns CDR1 SGDLS and CDR2 YYNGEE. The CDR3, as DNA: TGTGCCAGCAGCGTAGGCGGTTCGAATCAGCCCCAGCATTTT. Its protein is CASSVGGSNQPQHF.

The CDR3 reads CASSCPPGANVLTF. CDR3 in DNA: TGTGCCAGCAGCTGCCCCCCTGGGGCCAACGTCCTGACTTTC. The chain recombines TRBV12-1 with TRBJ2-6. TRBV12-1 represents a pseudogene. The CDR3 is 14 amino acids.

V is TRBV7-9 and J is TRBJ2-1, with 16 bases that match TRBD2. The CDR3 is made up of 19 amino acids. J gave up 2 bases and V 2 bases, and 6 bases lay outside the gene matches. Germline CDR1 and CDR2: SEHNR and FQNEAQ (reference sequence). The CDR3, as DNA: TGTGCCAGCAGCTTATCGGGACTAGCGGGAGGGGTGGCCTACAATGAGCAGTTCTTC. Protein: CASSLSGLAGGVAYNEQFF. Variable domain in full (rest from reference TRBV7-9 and TRBJ2-1): DTGVSQNPRHKITKRGQNVTFRCDPISEHNRLYWYRQTLGQGPEFLTYFQNEAQLEKSRLLSDRFSAERPKGSFSTLEIQRTEQGDSAMYLCASSLSGLAGGVAYNEQFFGPGTRLTVL.

In DNA form, the CDR3 reads TGTGCCACCATCCGGGACAAAAACAATGAGCAGTTCTTC. It codes for CATIRDKNNEQFF. The gene calls are TRBV19 and TRBJ2-1, with D possibly TRBD1 on 6 matching bases. Per the germline V gene, CDR1 is LNHDA and CDR2 is SQIVND (reference sequence). Trimming left V 10 bases short and J 5 bases short, with 15 bases between. The CDR3 length is 13 residues.

The chain has TRBV30 and TRBJ2-7; no reliable D call. The CDR3 totals 13 residues. The V gene's germline CDR1 is GTSNPN and CDR2 SVGIG (reference sequence). V dropped 5 bases and J dropped 6 bases, with 17 bases sitting between them. CDR3 loop: CAWGKAPYGEQYF. CDR3 DNA: TGTGCCTGGGGCAAAGCGCCCTACGGCGAGCAGTACTTC.

This chain uses TRBV5-1 with TRBJ2-7; 8 nucleotides match TRBD1. The V segment lost 1 base and the J segment 2 bases; nucleotides outside the gene matches: 2. Germline V gene lookup returns CDR1 SGHRS and CDR2 YFSETQ. There are 14 residues in the CDR3. CDR3 protein: CASSLTGGTYEQYF. CDR3 in DNA: TGCGCCAGCAGCTTGACAGGGGGAACCTACGAGCAGTACTTC.